The source of this T cell receptor (beta chain) is a study of blood T cell repertoires in COVID-19. A few counts support this clone. Patients in Seattle were enrolled during active infection, then followed longitudinally. TCRdb's table, derived via immunoSEQ multiplex PCR, lists solely in-frame clones and lacks some. The profile covers about 210,000 clones, with 70% to 90% appearing a single time and 5.1% taken by the ten largest. Trimming removed 1 base from V and 6 bases from J; junction bases left unmatched: 9. The CDR3 is 17 residues long. The V gene's germline CDR1 is GTSNPN and CDR2 SVGIG (reference sequence).

The TCR sequence derives from a man between 50 and 59 years old with COVID-19, enrolled during active disease. The chain employs TRBV30 and TRBJ1-6; TRBD1 matches 10 bases. The sample taken for sequencing was peripheral blood. This chain's CDR3 is CAWSGQGAIIGNSPLHF. CDR3 bases: TGTGCCTGGAGTGGACAGGGGGCGATTATCGGTAATTCACCCCTCCACTTT.